The next 8 T cell receptor beta chains were all read from a single sample in a study of radiation and T cells in renal cell carcinoma (dated by TCRdb to the early 2020s). The method behind the library was the immunoSEQ multiplex PCR assay. What TCRdb holds here is the immuneACCESS table cut down to in-frame rearrangements. Part of the clones is not present; checked against another copy, under half of the missing clones reflect an unresolved V gene, and the others are unexplained. In this sample the table shows 150,000 to 200,000 clones, 88% of which occur a single time. The ten largest account for over 9% of the sample. Read against the paper, the sample's time point label means: blood 4 weeks post-SBRT, at nephrectomy. The sample's treatment or condition label, decoded: 15 Gy SBRT to primary tumor, nephrectomy 4 weeks later. The sample here was blood, taken from a patient whose treatment included radiotherapy and nephrectomy. The receptors derive from a woman aged 45-65 years with renal cell carcinoma.

This chain connects TRBV7-3 to TRBJ2-5, with 7 bases that match TRBD1. V trimming: 4 bases; J trimming: 2 bases; junction bases outside the gene matches: 4. Germline V gene sequence: CDR1 SGHTA, CDR2 FQGTGA. The CDR3 loop spans 14 amino acids. CDR3 sequence (DNA): TGTGCCAGCAGCTCGACAGGGTTTCAAGAGACCCAGTACTTC. It codes for CASSSTGFQETQYF.

V is TRBV7-8 and J is TRBJ1-2, with TRBD1 as a possible D gene (6 bases). The CDR3 has 15 residues. The V and J ends lost 5 bases and 4 bases respectively, with 17 bases between them. Germline V gene data show CDR1 as SGHVS and CDR2 as FQNEAQ. CDR3 residues: CASSPWRGAGYGYTF. The CDR3 DNA reads as TGTGCCAGCAGCCCATGGCGGGGGGCGGGCTATGGCTACACCTTC.

The chain employs TRBV9 and TRBJ2-6, with unresolved D. Germline-derived CDR1 and CDR2 are SGDLS and YYNGEE. CDR3 size: 16 residues. The V and J ends lost 3 bases and 0 bases respectively, with 10 bases between them. The CDR3 sequence: CASSGRAISGANVLTF. The CDR3 coding sequence is TGTGCCAGCAGCGGGCGTGCGATCTCTGGGGCCAACGTCCTGACTTTC.

In its sample, this clone was seen once. The chain recombines TRBV14 with TRBJ2-3; 9 bases align to TRBD2. CDR3 length equals 16 residues. The J segment lost 5 bases and the V segment lost 0 bases, leaving 6 bases of the junction unmatched. Germline CDR1 SGHDN, CDR2 FVKESK. CDR3: CASSQESGLAIDTQYF. The CDR3 DNA is TGTGCCAGCAGCCAAGAGTCCGGACTAGCGATAGATACGCAGTATTTT.

V usage is TRBV7-9 and J usage is TRBJ1-2; TRBD1 is a possible D gene (6 bases). The CDR3 is made up of 15 amino acids. The germline V and J ends were trimmed by 4 bases and 8 bases, with 20 bases remaining between them. Per germline, CDR1 SEHNR and CDR2 FQNEAQ (reference sequence). In DNA, the CDR3 is TGTGCCAGCAGCTCCGACTTTACAGGGACGGGCGGCTACACCTTC. This codes for CASSSDFTGTGGYTF. The full variable domain, with the rest looked up from reference TRBV7-9 and TRBJ1-2, is DTGVSQNPRHKITKRGQNVTFRCDPISEHNRLYWYRQTLGQGPEFLTYFQNEAQLEKSRLLSDRFSAERPKGSFSTLEIQRTEQGDSAMYLCASSSDFTGTGGYTFGSGTRLTVV.

The chain is built from TRBV7-9 and TRBJ2-5, with 7 bases fitting TRBD1. V gave up 4 bases and J gave up 5 bases; unmatched junction bases: 10. Germline V gene sequence: CDR1 SEHNR, CDR2 FQNEAQ (reference sequence). The CDR3 is 15 residues long. The CDR3 spells CASSSFGTADETQYF. The CDR3 DNA sequence: TGTGCCAGCAGCTCGTTCGGGACAGCTGATGAGACCCAGTACTTC.

This chain joins TRBV5-4 and TRBJ2-5; 8 positions agree with TRBD1. The CDR3 is 13 residues long. The V and J ends lost 4 bases and 3 bases, in that order; junction bases with no gene match: 2. In germline, CDR1 is SGHNT, CDR2 YYREEE (reference sequence). As DNA, the CDR3 is TGTGCCAGCAGCGTGGACAGGGAAGAGACCCAGTACTTC. This encodes CASSVDREETQYF. Full variable domain (outside the CDR3, taken from reference TRBV5-4 and TRBJ2-5): ETGVTQSPTHLIKTRGQQVTLRCSSQSGHNTVSWYQQALGQGPQFIFQYYREEENGRGNFPPRFSGLQFPNYSSELNVNALELDDSALYLCASSVDREETQYFGPGTRLLVL.

This clone was observed once. J is TRBJ2-1 and V is TRBV7-2, with 12 bases identical to TRBD2. CDR1 is SGHTA and CDR2 is FQGNSA in the germline V gene. V was clipped by 3 bases and J by 6 bases; unmatched bases: 3. This CDR3 is built from 15 residues. The CDR3: CASSFGLAGLNEQFF. CDR3 bases: TGTGCCAGCAGCTTCGGACTAGCGGGACTCAATGAGCAGTTCTTC.